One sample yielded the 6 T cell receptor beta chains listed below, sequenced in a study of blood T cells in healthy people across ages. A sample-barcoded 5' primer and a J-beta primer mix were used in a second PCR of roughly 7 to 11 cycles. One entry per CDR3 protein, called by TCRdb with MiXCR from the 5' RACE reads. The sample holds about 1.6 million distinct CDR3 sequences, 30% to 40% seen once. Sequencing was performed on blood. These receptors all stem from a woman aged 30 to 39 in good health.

This CDR3 reads CSAKGGVGGGPTYEQYF. The CDR3 DNA sequence: TGCAGTGCTAAAGGAGGAGTCGGTGGGGGGCCCACCTACGAGCAGTACTTC. The chain recombines TRBV20-1 with TRBJ2-7; perhaps D is TRBD1 or TRBD2 (6 bases each). The CDR3 length is 17 residues. The V gene lost 4 bases and the J gene lost 2 bases, with 24 bases spanning the gap. Germline CDR1 DFQATT, CDR2 SNEGSKA (reference sequence).

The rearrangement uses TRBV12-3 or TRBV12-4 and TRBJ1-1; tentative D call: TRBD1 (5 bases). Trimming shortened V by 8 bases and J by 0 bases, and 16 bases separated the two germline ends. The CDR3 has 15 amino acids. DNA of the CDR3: TGTGCCAGCCTGGCGACGGGACCGCTGAACACTGAAGCTTTCTTT. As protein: CASLATGPLNTEAFF.

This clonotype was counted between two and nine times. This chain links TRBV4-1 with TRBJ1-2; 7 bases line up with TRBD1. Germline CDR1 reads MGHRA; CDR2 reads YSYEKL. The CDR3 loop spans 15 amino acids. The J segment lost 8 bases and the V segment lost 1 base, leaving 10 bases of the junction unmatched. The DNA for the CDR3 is TGCGCCAGCAGCCAAGCGGTAAGACAGGGCGGCGGCTACACCTTC. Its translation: CASSQAVRQGGGYTF.

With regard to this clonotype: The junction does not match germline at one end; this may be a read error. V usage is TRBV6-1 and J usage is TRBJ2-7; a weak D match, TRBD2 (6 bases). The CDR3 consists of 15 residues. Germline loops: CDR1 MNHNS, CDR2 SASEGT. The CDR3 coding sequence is TGTGCCAGCAGGGAAGGAGGGTCTGCCTCCTACGAGCAGTACTTC. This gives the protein CASREGGSASYEQYF.

The CDR3 region has the DNA TGTGCCAGCAGCTCCGACTACGGACAGGGTTGGACTAATGAAAAACTGTTTTTT. This translates into CASSSDYGQGWTNEKLFF. The chain couples TRBV7-9 to TRBJ1-4; 8 bases match TRBD1. The CDR3 has 18 amino acids. The V segment lost 4 bases and the J segment 2 bases; nucleotides outside the gene matches: 12. Germline CDR1 is SEHNR and CDR2 is FQNEAQ (reference sequence).

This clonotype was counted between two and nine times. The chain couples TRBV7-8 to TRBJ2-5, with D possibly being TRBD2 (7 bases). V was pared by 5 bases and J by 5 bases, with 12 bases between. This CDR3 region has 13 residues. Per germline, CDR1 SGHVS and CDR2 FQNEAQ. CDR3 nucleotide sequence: TGTGCCAGCAGCCCGGGGGGCTGGGAGACCCAGTACTTC. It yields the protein CASSPGGWETQYF.